This entry features one TCR beta chain sequence. The sample providers were healthy Caucasian people from Russia, aged roughly 6 to 95. Isolating PBMCs gave at least 6 million of these cells per sample. The data are from a study of blood T cells in healthy people across ages. The authors ran a second PCR of roughly 6 to 12 cycles using a sample-barcoded 5' primer and a J-beta primer mix. Samples each returned at least 2.5 million CDR3-containing paired-end reads. TCRdb fed the 5' RACE reads into MiXCR, producing one record per CDR3 protein. The sample contains about 1.8 million distinct CDR3 sequences, about 50% of which appear only once. Trimming pared 6 bases from V and 0 bases from J, leaving 15 bases between. This CDR3 region has 14 residues. The germline V gene has CDR1 DFQATT and CDR2 SNEGSKA (reference sequence).

This sequence originates from a woman in her 40s in good health. The V gene is TRBV20-1, the J gene TRBJ2-7, with D unclear. The material sequenced was blood. The CDR3 loop is CSAARAASSYEQYF. DNA of the CDR3: TGCAGTGCCGCGCGAGCCGCGAGCTCCTACGAGCAGTACTTC.